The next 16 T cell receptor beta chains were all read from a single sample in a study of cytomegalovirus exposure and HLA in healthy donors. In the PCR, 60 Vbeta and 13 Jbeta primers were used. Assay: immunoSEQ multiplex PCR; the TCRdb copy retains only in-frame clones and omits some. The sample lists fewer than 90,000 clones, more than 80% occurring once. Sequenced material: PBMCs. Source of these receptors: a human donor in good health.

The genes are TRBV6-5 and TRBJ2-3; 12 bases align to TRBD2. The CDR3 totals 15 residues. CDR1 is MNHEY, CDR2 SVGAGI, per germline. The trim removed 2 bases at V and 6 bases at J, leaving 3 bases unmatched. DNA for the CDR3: TGTGCCAGCAGTTACGGGACTAGCGGGCCGGATACGCAGTATTTT. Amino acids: CASSYGTSGPDTQYF.

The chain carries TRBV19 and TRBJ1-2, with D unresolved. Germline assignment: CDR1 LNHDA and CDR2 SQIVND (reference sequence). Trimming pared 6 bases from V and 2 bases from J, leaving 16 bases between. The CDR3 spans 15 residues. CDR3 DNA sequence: TGTGCCAGTAGCCCCAGAACCGGGAAGAACTATGGCTACACCTTC. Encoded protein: CASSPRTGKNYGYTF.

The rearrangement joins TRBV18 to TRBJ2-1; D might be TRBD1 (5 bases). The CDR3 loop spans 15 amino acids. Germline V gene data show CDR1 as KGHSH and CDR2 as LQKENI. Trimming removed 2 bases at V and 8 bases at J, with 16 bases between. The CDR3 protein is CASSPAGQGGHEQFF. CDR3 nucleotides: TGTGCCAGCTCACCAGCAGGCCAGGGTGGCCATGAGCAGTTCTTC. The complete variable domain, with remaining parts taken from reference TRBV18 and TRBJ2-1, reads NAGVMQNPRHLVRRRGQEARLRCSPMKGHSHVYWYRQLPEEGLKFMVYLQKENIIDESGMPKERFSAEFPKEGPSILRIQQVVRGDSAAYFCASSPAGQGGHEQFFGPGTRLTVL.

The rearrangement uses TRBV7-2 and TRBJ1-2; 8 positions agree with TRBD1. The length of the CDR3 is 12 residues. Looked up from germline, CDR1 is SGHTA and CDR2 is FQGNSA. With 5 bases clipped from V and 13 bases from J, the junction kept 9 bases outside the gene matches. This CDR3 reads CASSPSDRATTF. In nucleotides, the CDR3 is TGTGCCAGCAGCCCCTCGGACAGGGCGACCACCTTC.

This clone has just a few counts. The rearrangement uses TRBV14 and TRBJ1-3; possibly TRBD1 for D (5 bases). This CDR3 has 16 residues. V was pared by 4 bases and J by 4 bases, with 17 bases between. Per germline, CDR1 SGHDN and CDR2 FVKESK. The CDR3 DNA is TGTGCCAGCAGCCGGGAGAGGATGGGACTCGGAAACACCATATATTTT. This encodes CASSRERMGLGNTIYF.

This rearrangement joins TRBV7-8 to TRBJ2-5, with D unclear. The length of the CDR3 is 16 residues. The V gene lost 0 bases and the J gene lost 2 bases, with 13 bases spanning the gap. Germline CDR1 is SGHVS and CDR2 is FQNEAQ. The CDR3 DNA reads TGTGCCAGCAGCTTAGCGCGCGGAATCTCACAAGAGACCCAGTACTTC. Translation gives CASSLARGISQETQYF.

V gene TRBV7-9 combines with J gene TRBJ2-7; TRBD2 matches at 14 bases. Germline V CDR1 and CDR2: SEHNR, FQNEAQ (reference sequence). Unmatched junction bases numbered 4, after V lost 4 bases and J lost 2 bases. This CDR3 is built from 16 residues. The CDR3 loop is CASSSTTSGGAYEQYF. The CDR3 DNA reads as TGTGCCAGCAGCTCCACGACTAGCGGGGGGGCCTACGAGCAGTACTTC.

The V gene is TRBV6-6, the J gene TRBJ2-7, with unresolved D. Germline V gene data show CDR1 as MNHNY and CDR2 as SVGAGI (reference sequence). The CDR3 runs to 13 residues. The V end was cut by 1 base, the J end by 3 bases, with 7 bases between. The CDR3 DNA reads TGTGCCAGCAGTTACTGGGCGAACTACGAGCAGTACTTC. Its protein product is CASSYWANYEQYF.

DNA for the CDR3: TGTGCCAGCAGCGCGACAGGGAACACTGAAGCTTTCTTT. Translation: CASSATGNTEAFF. This chain connects TRBV9 to TRBJ1-1; D possibly corresponds to TRBD1 (6 bases). The CDR3 is 13 amino acids. The germline V and J ends were trimmed by 3 bases and 1 base, with 7 bases remaining between them. Germline values: CDR1 SGDLS, CDR2 YYNGEE.

The CDR3 region is CASSLVGRETQYF. CDR3 sequence (DNA): TGTGCCAGCAGCTTGGTTGGGAGAGAGACCCAGTACTTC. The genes are TRBV5-4 and TRBJ2-5, with D perhaps TRBD2 (5 bases). The CDR3 loop spans 13 amino acids. V was clipped by 0 bases and J by 4 bases, with 7 bases between them. Germline lookup yields CDR1 SGHNT and CDR2 YYREEE (reference sequence).

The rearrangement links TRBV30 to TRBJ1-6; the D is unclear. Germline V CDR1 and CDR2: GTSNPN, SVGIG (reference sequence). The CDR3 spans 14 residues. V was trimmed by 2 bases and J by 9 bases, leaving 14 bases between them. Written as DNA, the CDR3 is TGTGCCTGGAGTTCCACCTTCTCGGGTTCACCCCTCCACTTT. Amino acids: CAWSSTFSGSPLHF.

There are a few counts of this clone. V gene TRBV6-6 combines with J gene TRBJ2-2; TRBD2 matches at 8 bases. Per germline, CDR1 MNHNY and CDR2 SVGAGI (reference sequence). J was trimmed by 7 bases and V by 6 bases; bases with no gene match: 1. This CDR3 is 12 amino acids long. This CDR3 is CASSLAGGELFF. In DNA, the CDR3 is TGTGCCAGCAGCCTAGCGGGCGGGGAGCTGTTTTTT.

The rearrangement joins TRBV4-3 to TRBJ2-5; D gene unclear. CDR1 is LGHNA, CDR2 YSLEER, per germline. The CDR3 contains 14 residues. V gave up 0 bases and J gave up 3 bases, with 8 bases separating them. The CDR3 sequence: CASSQDWLEETQYF. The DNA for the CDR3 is TGCGCCAGCAGCCAAGATTGGCTTGAAGAGACCCAGTACTTC.

CDR3 sequence reads: CASGWDNYNEQFF. In DNA form, the CDR3 reads TGTGCCAGCGGGTGGGACAACTACAATGAGCAGTTCTTC. The rearrangement links TRBV6-1 to TRBJ2-1; the D gene is possibly TRBD1 (6 bases). CDR1 is MNHNS, CDR2 SASEGT, per germline. Deletions cut 8 bases from V and 3 bases from J, with 11 bases between. The CDR3 runs 13 residues.

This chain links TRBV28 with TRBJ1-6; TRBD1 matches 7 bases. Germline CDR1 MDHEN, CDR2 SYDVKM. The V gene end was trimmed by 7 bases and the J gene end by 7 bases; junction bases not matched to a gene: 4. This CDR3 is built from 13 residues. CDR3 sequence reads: CASNGDRNSPLHF. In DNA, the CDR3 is TGTGCCAGCAACGGGGACAGAAATTCACCCCTCCACTTT.

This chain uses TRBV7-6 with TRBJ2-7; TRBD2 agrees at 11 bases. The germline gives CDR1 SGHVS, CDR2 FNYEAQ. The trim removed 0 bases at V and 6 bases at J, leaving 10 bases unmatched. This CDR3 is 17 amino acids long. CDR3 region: CASSLAPSGLAAGEQYF. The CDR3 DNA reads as TGTGCCAGCAGCTTAGCACCCTCGGGACTAGCGGCCGGCGAGCAGTACTTC.